This is a list of T cell receptor beta chains from one sample in a study of blood T cell repertoires in COVID-19. Libraries were prepared by immunoSEQ multiplex PCR; TCRdb keeps only in-frame clonotypes and omits some of them. The sample holds just over 300,000 clones; more than 75% are singletons and the top ten take about 4.6%. The sample taken for sequencing was PBMCs or T cells enriched from blood (not recorded which). The origin of the receptors is a man aged 25 to 45 who had recovered from COVID-19. The CDR3 runs from the conserved cysteine through the conserved F or W. Fields, in order: V gene, J gene, D gene, clone size, CDR3 protein, CDR3 DNA. A D gene is named only where the DNA matches it firmly. Clone size is not always given. Where it is, it says once, few, many or a class for expanded clones.

TRBV2,TRBJ2-7,-,-,CASTNRDSYF,TGTGCCAGCACCAACAGGGATTCGTACTTC
TRBV7-9,TRBJ2-1,-,-,CASSLGRPSSYNEQFF,TGTGCCAGCAGCTTAGGGCGGCCGAGCTCCTACAATGAGCAGTTCTTC
TRBV6-1,TRBJ2-3,-,-,CASSDGSYGGTDTQYF,TGTGCCAGCAGTGACGGGAGTTATGGGGGCACAGATACGCAGTATTTT
TRBV5-1,TRBJ2-3,TRBD2,-,CASKTPGLAGVPDTQYF,TGCGCCAGCAAAACTCCGGGACTAGCGGGGGTTCCAGATACGCAGTATTTT
TRBV5-6,TRBJ1-2,TRBD1,once,CASSPGQGYGYTF,TGTGCCAGCAGCCCGGGACAGGGGTATGGCTACACCTTC
TRBV30,TRBJ2-2,-,-,CAWGGRTRPDGELFF,TGTGCCTGGGGGGGCAGGACGAGACCAGACGGGGAGCTGTTTTTT
TRBV5-1,TRBJ2-7,TRBD1,-,CASSLALGQVIDEQYF,TGCGCCAGCAGCTTGGCCTTGGGACAGGTTATCGACGAGCAGTACTTC
TRBV24-1,TRBJ2-1,-,-,CATSDSTQYNEQFF,TGTGCCACCAGTGATTCCACACAGTACAATGAGCAGTTCTTC
TRBV11-3,TRBJ2-2,TRBD2,-,CASSPQTSPGELFF,TGTGCCAGCAGCCCCCAGACTAGCCCCGGGGAGCTGTTTTTT
TRBV11-2,TRBJ2-7,-,-,CASSLPARAPTAQYF,TGTGCCAGCAGCTTACCCGCGAGGGCCCCGACGGCGCAGTACTTC
TRBV19,TRBJ2-1,TRBD2,-,CASSGLGLAGGGDEQFF,TGTGCCAGTAGTGGATTGGGACTAGCGGGTGGGGGCGATGAGCAGTTCTTC
TRBV5-1,TRBJ2-7,-,-,CASRETAQAYEQYF,TGCGCCAGCAGAGAGACAGCCCAAGCCTACGAGCAGTACTTC
TRBV2,TRBJ2-5,TRBD1,-,CASSRDRGRETQYF,TGTGCCAGCAGTAGGGACAGGGGGCGGGAGACCCAGTACTTC
TRBV4-1,TRBJ1-5,TRBD1,-,CASSPGTGGAYQPQHF,TGCGCCAGCAGCCCGGGGACAGGGGGCGCCTATCAGCCCCAGCATTTT
TRBV11-3,TRBJ2-7,TRBD1,-,CASSPRDRYEQYF,TGTGCCAGCAGCCCAAGGGACAGATACGAGCAGTACTTC
TRBV28,TRBJ1-1,-,-,CASRQGGEAFF,TGTGCCAGCAGGCAAGGGGGTGAAGCTTTCTTT
TRBV4-1,TRBJ2-7,-,-,CASSQARGGSYEQYF,TGCGCCAGCAGCCAAGCGAGGGGGGGCTCCTACGAGCAGTACTTC
TRBV15,TRBJ1-2,TRBD1,-,CATSSGTENYGYTF,TGTGCCACCAGTTCCGGGACAGAGAACTATGGCTACACCTTC